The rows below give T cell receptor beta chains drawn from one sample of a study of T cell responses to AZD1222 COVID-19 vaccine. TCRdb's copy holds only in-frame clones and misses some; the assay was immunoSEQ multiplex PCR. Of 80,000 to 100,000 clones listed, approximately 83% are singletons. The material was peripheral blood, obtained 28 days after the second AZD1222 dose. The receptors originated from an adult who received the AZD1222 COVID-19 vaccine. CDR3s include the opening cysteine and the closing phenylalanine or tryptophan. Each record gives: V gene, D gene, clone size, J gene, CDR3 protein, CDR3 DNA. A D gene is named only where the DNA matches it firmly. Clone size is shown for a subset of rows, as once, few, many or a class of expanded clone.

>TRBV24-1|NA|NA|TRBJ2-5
CATSDAQRRQETQYF
TGTGCCACCAGTGATGCCCAGAGACGCCAAGAGACCCAGTACTTC
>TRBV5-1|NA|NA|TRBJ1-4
CASSLGQVLSPNEKLFF
TGCGCCAGCAGCTTGGGGCAGGTCCTCAGTCCGAATGAAAAACTGTTTTTT
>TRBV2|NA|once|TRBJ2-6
CASMRKSSGANVLTF
TGTGCCAGCATGCGAAAAAGCTCTGGGGCCAACGTCCTGACTTTC
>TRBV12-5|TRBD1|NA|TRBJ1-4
CASGLGQGNEKLFF
TGTGCTAGTGGACTGGGACAGGGAAACGAAAAACTGTTTTTT
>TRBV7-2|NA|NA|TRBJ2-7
CASSLGASSYEQYF
TGTGCCAGCAGCTTAGGCGCTAGTTCCTACGAGCAGTACTTC
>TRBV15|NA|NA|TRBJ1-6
CATSRLGSYNSPLHF
TGTGCCACCAGCAGACTTGGCTCCTATAATTCACCCCTCCACTTT
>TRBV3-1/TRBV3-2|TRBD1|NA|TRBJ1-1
CASSQGTGGITEAFF
TGTGCCAGCAGCCAAGGGACAGGGGGCATCACTGAAGCTTTCTTT
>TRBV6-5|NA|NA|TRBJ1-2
CASSYSFGTGNGYTF
TGTGCCAGCAGTTACTCGTTCGGGACTGGGAATGGCTACACCTTC
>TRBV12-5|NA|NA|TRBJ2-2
CASGLGTQTGELFF
TGTGCTAGTGGTTTGGGGACACAGACCGGGGAGCTGTTTTTT
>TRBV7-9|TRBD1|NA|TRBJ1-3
CASRRQGAKSGNTIYF
TGTGCCAGCAGAAGACAGGGGGCGAAATCTGGAAACACCATATATTTT